This TCR beta chain was obtained from a study of blood T cell repertoires in COVID-19. Overall study context: The samples span acute and convalescent COVID-19 from the United States, Italy and Spain. Sources were T cells, B-cell-depleted T cells, or PBMCs; the material itself was cDNA or gDNA.

Deletions cut 5 bases from V and 0 bases from J, with 5 bases between. The germline CDR1 and CDR2 sequences are SGHAT and FQNNGV. CDR3 length: 12 amino acids. As originally analysed: Scientists estimated how many nucleated cells there were by amplifying reference gene primers. Method: immunoSEQ multiplex PCR; TCRdb's copy keeps in-frame clones and lacks some. D and trimming come from the DNA, and the V and J calls and clone size come from that table. The sample yields approximately 130,000 clones, 70% to 90% seen once. The receptor was derived from a human donor in a cohort sampled during active COVID-19. The V gene is TRBV11-2, the J gene TRBJ2-7; D remains ambiguous. The material sequenced was peripheral blood. The CDR3 spells CASSQDSYEQYF. The CDR3 DNA reads TGTGCCAGCAGCCAGGACTCCTACGAGCAGTACTTC.